This T cell receptor beta chain was identified during a study of response to subunit inactivated influenza vaccine. Between the trimmed V and J ends, which lost 2 bases and 8 bases, there was a span of 12 bases. This CDR3 has 13 residues. Germline lookup yields CDR1 SQVTM and CDR2 ANQGSEA. General observations from the study: Only a handful of new T cells, the authors suggested, are recruited with each seasonal influenza vaccination.

This clonotype was observed a few times. No antigen is known for it. TCRdb re-called the RT-PCR reads with MiXCR, one entry per CDR3 protein. The sample has around 760,000 distinct CDR3 sequences, roughly 13% seen once. The sample in question was PBMCs from blood, obtained around 15 days before vaccination. The rearrangement uses TRBV29-1 and TRBJ2-2; D not resolved. This receptor was taken from a man aged 50-59 years who received an inactivated influenza vaccine. The CDR3 loop is CSVEWSARGELFF. The CDR3 region has the DNA TGCAGCGTTGAATGGAGCGCCCGGGGGGAGCTGTTTTTT.